The clone carrying this T cell receptor (beta chain) is a singleton in its sample. This record belongs to a study of shared clonotypes between healthy human individuals. Data came from immunoSEQ multiplex PCR; TCRdb stores just in-frame clones and leaves some out. The table lists roughly 410,000 clones, roughly 96% of them singletons. The CDR3 has 19 residues. CDR1 SEHNR and CDR2 FQNEAQ come from the germline V gene (reference sequence). Trimming took 4 bases from V and 0 from J, leaving 21 bases between them. The clonotype was recovered from a man between 25 and 39 years old in good health. The V and J genes are TRBV7-9 and TRBJ2-2, with D perhaps matching TRBD2 (5 bases). The sample was memory CD8+ T cells sorted from blood. Specified subset: CD45RO+ cells pooled with CCR7-negative TemRA cells. CDR3 loop: CASSSGLQPRTSNTGELFF. CDR3 sequence (DNA): TGTGCCAGCAGCTCAGGACTTCAACCACGCACTTCGAACACCGGGGAGCTGTTTTTT.